This T cell receptor (beta chain) appears in the sequencing data of a study of blood T cell repertoires in COVID-19. For the study at large: Spain, Italy and the United States supplied samples that represented acute and convalescent COVID-19. Nucleic acid was either cDNA or gDNA, and it came from T cells, B-cell-depleted T cells, or PBMCs.

Per the original data handling: Nucleated cell counts were estimated from reference gene primer amplification. Repertoires were generated with immunoSEQ multiplex PCR, while TCRdb's copy carries only in-frame clones and drops some. V and J calls and clone size are copied from that table; D and trimming were computed from the DNA. The profile covers roughly 340,000 clones, with about 89% appearing a single time and about 6% taken by the ten largest. This CDR3 is 17 amino acids long. With 3 bases clipped from V and 8 bases from J, the junction kept 12 bases outside the gene matches. The germline CDR1 and CDR2 sequences are KGHDR and SFDVKD. The Seattle patients, enrolled during active infection, were followed longitudinally.

Sequencing input: peripheral blood. The sequence came from a woman aged 45-59 years with COVID-19, enrolled during active disease. The V and J genes are TRBV24-1 and TRBJ1-2, with 12 nucleotides matching TRBD1. The CDR3, as DNA: TGTGCCACCAGTGATAATGCCGGGACAGGGGGCGGAAGAGGCTACACCTTC. Residues: CATSDNAGTGGGRGYTF.